The 2 T cell receptor beta chains below come from one sample, sequenced in a study of shared clonotypes between healthy human individuals. Only in-frame clones appear in the TCRdb table, and some are missing; sequencing was by immunoSEQ multiplex PCR. The sample lists approximately 1.4 million clones; 98% were seen once. The sequenced sample was naive CD4+ T cells sorted from blood. As to subset: CD45RA+ positively selected. Receptors originate from a man aged 25 to 40 in good health.

In its sample, this clone was seen once. Other DNA sequences within the sample encode an identical CDR3. This sequence joins TRBV18 and TRBJ2-5; no clear D. Germline CDR1 is KGHSH and CDR2 is LQKENI. V was trimmed by 1 base and J by 1 base, leaving 7 bases between them. The CDR3 is made up of 14 amino acids. CDR3 nucleotide sequence: TGTGCCAGCTCACCACTAGGAGCCCAAGAGACCCAGTACTTC. Amino acid sequence: CASSPLGAQETQYF.

As for this clone: Other DNA variants within this sample encode the same CDR3. The rearrangement joins TRBV6-1 to TRBJ1-5; no definite D call. The germline CDR1 and CDR2 sequences are MNHNS and SASEGT. V gave up 0 bases and J gave up 2 bases, with 5 bases separating them. The CDR3 runs to 14 residues. The CDR3 loop reads CASSEAGGNQPQHF. The CDR3 DNA reads as TGTGCCAGCAGTGAAGCTGGCGGCAATCAGCCCCAGCATTTT.